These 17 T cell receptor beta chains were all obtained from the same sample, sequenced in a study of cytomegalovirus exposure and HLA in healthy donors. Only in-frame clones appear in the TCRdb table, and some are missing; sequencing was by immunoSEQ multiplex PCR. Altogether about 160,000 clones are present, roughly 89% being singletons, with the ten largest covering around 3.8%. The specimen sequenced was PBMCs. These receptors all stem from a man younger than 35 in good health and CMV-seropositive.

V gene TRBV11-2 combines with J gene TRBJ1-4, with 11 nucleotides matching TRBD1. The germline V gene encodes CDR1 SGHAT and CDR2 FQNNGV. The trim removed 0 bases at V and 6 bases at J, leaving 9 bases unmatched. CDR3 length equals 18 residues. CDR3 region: CASSLEGVPGQGDEKLFF. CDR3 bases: TGTGCCAGCAGCTTAGAGGGTGTGCCGGGACAGGGGGATGAAAAACTGTTTTTT.

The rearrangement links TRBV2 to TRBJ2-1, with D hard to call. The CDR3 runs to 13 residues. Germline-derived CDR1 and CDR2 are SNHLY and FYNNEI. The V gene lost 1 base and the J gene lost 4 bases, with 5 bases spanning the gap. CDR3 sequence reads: CASSEGPYNEQFF. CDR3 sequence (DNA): TGTGCCAGCAGTGAAGGGCCTTACAATGAGCAGTTCTTC.

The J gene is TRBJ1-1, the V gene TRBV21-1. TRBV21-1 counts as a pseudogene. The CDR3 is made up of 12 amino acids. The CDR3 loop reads CAGGTENTEAFF. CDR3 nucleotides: TGTGCCGGGGGGACCGAGAACACTGAAGCTTTCTTT.

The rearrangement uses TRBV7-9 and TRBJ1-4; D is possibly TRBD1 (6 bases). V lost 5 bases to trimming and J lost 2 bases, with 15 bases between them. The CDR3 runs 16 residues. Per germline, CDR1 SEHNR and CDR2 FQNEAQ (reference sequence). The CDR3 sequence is CASSERSGVTNEKLFF. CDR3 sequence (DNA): TGTGCCAGCAGCGAAAGGTCAGGGGTTACTAATGAAAAACTGTTTTTT. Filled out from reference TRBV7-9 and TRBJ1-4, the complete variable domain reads DTGVSQNPRHKITKRGQNVTFRCDPISEHNRLYWYRQTLGQGPEFLTYFQNEAQLEKSRLLSDRFSAERPKGSFSTLEIQRTEQGDSAMYLCASSERSGVTNEKLFFGSGTQLSVL.

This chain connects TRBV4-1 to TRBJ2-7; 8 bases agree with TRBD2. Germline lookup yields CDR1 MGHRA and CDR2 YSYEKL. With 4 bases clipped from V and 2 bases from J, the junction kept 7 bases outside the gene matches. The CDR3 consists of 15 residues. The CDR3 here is CASSLTSGETYEQYF. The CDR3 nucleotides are TGCGCCAGCAGCCTAACTAGCGGAGAGACCTACGAGCAGTACTTC.

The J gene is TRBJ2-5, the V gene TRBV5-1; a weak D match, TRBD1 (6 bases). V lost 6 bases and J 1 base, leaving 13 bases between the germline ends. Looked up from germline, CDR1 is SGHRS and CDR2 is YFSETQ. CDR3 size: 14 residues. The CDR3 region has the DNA TGCGCCAGCACTCCAGGGGACGGCCAAGAGACCCAGTACTTC. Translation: CASTPGDGQETQYF.

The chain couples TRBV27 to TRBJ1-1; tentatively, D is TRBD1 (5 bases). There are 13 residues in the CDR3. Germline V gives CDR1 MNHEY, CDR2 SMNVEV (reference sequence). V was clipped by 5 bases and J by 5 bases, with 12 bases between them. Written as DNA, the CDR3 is TGTGCCAGCAGTCATCGGGGGGATACTGAAGCTTTCTTT. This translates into CASSHRGDTEAFF.

The CDR3 bases are TGTGCCAGCAGTCCCCTGAGCGGGTTGACCTCCTACAATGAGCAGTTCTTC. It yields the protein CASSPLSGLTSYNEQFF. This chain joins TRBV27 and TRBJ2-1; possibly TRBD2 for D (6 bases). This CDR3 contains 17 residues. Germline lookup yields CDR1 MNHEY and CDR2 SMNVEV (reference sequence). Trimming stripped 5 bases from V and 0 bases from J, with 17 bases between.

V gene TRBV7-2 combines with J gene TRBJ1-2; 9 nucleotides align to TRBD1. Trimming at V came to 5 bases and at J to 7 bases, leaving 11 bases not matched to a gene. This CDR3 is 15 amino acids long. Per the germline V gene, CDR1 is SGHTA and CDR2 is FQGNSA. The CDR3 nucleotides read TGTGCCAGCAGCCCCGGGATACAGGGGGCGGGTGGCTACACCTTC. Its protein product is CASSPGIQGAGGYTF. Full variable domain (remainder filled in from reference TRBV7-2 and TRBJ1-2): GAGVSQSPSNKVTEKGKDVELRCDPISGHTALYWYRQSLGQGLEFLIYFQGNSAPDKSGLPSDRFSAERTGGSVSTLTIQRTQQEDSAVYLCASSPGIQGAGGYTFGSGTRLTVV.

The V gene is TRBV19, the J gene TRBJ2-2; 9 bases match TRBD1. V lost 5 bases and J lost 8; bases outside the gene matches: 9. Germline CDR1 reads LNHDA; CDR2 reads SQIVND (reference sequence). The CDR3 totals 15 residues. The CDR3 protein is CASSEGTGLTGELFF. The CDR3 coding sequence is TGTGCCAGTAGTGAAGGGACAGGGCTCACGGGGGAGCTGTTTTTT.

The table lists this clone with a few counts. The CDR3 coding sequence is TGTGCCAGCAGTTACAGTCCTCAGCCCCAGCATTTT. Translated, it gives CASSYSPQPQHF. The gene calls are TRBV28 and TRBJ1-5; D gene unclear. CDR3 length: 12 amino acids. V was pared by 4 bases and J by 6 bases, with 7 bases between. Germline V gives CDR1 MDHEN, CDR2 SYDVKM.

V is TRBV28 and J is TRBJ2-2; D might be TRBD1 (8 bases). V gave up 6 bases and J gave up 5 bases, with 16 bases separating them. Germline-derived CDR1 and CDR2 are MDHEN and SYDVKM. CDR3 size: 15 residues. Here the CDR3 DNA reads TGTGCCAGCAGGCCTACAGGGGGAGGGACCGGGGAGCTGTTTTTT. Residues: CASRPTGGGTGELFF.

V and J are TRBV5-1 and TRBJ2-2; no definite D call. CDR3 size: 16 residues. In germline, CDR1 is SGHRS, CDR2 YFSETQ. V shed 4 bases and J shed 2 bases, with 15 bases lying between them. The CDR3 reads CASSPRFPGNTGELFF. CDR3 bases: TGCGCCAGCAGCCCACGATTCCCGGGTAACACCGGGGAGCTGTTTTTT.

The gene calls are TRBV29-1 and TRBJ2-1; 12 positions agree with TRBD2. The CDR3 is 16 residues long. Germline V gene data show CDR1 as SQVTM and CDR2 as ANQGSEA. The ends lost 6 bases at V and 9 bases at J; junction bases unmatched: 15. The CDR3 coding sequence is TGCAGCGTGACTAGCGGGAGCCTCAGTTCTGCCAGTGAGCAGTTCTTC. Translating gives CSVTSGSLSSASEQFF.

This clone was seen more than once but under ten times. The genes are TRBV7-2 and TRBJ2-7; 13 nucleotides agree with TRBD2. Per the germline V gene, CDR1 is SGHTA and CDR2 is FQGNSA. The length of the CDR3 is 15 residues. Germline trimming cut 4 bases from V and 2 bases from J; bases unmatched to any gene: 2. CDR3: CASSWGTSGTYEQYF. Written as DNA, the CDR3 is TGTGCCAGCAGCTGGGGGACTAGCGGGACCTACGAGCAGTACTTC. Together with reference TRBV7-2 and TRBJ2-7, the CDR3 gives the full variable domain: GAGVSQSPSNKVTEKGKDVELRCDPISGHTALYWYRQSLGQGLEFLIYFQGNSAPDKSGLPSDRFSAERTGGSVSTLTIQRTQQEDSAVYLCASSWGTSGTYEQYFGPGTRLTVT.

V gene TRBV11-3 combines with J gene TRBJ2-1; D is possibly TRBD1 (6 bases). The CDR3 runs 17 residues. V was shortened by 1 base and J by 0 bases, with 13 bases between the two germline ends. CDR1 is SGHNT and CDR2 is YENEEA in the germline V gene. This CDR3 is CASSLVWGQSSYNEQFF. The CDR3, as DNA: TGTGCCAGCAGCTTAGTCTGGGGGCAAAGCTCCTACAATGAGCAGTTCTTC.

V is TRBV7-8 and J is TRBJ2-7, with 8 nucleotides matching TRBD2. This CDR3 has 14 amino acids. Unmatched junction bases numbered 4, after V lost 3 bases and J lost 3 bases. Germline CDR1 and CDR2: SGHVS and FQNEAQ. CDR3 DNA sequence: TGTGCCAGCAGCTTCCCGGGGGGGAACTACGAGCAGTACTTC. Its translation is CASSFPGGNYEQYF. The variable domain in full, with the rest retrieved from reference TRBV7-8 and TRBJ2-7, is GAGVSQSPRYKVAKRGQDVALRCDPISGHVSLFWYQQALGQGPEFLTYFQNEAQLDKSGLPSDRFFAERPEGSVSTLKIQRTQQEDSAVYLCASSFPGGNYEQYFGPGTRLTVT.